These T cell receptor beta chains were read from a single sample in a study of human T cells and chemical hapten exposure. Each CDR3 protein gets one entry after TCRdb re-called the RACE reads with MiXCR. The repertoire holds around 56,000 distinct CDR3 sequences, around 10% seen once, with nearly 10% in the top ten. The specimen comprised whole blood, sampled in connection with sensitization to the hapten diphenylcyclopropenone (DPC). All receptors derive from a man between 35 and 55 years old with alopecia areata. Some clones in this sample may be carry-over from other donors' samples. CDR3s include the opening cysteine and the closing phenylalanine or tryptophan. The D gene is left open where the match is weak. Size values are once, few and many counts, or a class for expanded clones, and some rows have none.

-	TRBV18	many	TRBJ1-1	TGTGCCAGCTCACCTACCCAACTGGGGGGATTGGACACTGAAGCTTTCTTT	CASSPTQLGGLDTEAFF
-	TRBV27	many	TRBJ1-6	TGTGCCAGCAGTTTATCGGACACCGGGGATTCACCCCTCCACTTT	CASSLSDTGDSPLHF
TRBD1	TRBV7-2	-	TRBJ1-4	TGTGCCAGCAGCTTGGAGACAGGGGTCGGAAAACTGTTTTTT	CASSLETGVGKLFF
TRBD2	TRBV20-1	many	TRBJ2-1	TGCAGTGTCCTTGCCGGGACTAGCGGATACAATGAGCAGTTCTTC	CSVLAGTSGYNEQFF
-	TRBV2	many	TRBJ1-5	TGTGCCAGCAGTGACAGCTATGGGGGCGGCAATCAGCCCCAGCATTTT	CASSDSYGGGNQPQHF
TRBD2	TRBV6-2/TRBV6-3	-	TRBJ2-7	TGTGCCAGCAGGCCCGGGACTAGCGGGATTTACGAGCAGTACTTC	CASRPGTSGIYEQYF
TRBD2	TRBV5-5	-	TRBJ2-7	TGTGCCAGCAGCATCGGGACTAGCAATAGCGAGCAGTACTTC	CASSIGTSNSEQYF
-	TRBV5-1	-	TRBJ2-1	TGCGCCAGCAGCACCCGTTGGACAGAGTACAATGAGCAGTTCTTC	CASSTRWTEYNEQFF
TRBD1	TRBV7-2	many	TRBJ2-4	TGTGCCAGCAGCGGACAGGGGCTAGCCAAAAACATTCAGTACTTC	CASSGQGLAKNIQYF
TRBD1	TRBV4-3	-	TRBJ2-1	TGCGCCAGCAGCCAAGAACTTGGGACAGGCAAGGGTGAGCAGTTCTTC	CASSQELGTGKGEQFF
-	TRBV7-9	-	TRBJ1-4	TGTGCCAGCAGCTTAGAACGGGTAAACGAAAAACTGTTTTTT	CASSLERVNEKLFF
TRBD1	TRBV11-3	few	TRBJ2-2	TGTGCCAGCAGCTTGGTTGACAGGGCCGGGGAGCTGTTTTTT	CASSLVDRAGELFF
-	TRBV4-1	-	TRBJ2-7	TGCGCCAGCAGAGGAATAACAGGGAACTACGAGCAGTACTTC	CASRGITGNYEQYF
-	TRBV4-2	many	TRBJ2-5	TGTGCCAGCAGCCAAGGGACAGTTCAAGAGACCCAGTACTTC	CASSQGTVQETQYF
TRBD2	TRBV30	many	TRBJ2-1	TGTGCCTGGAGTACAGGCGGGAGGGCCTTCTACAATGAGCAGTTCTTC	CAWSTGGRAFYNEQFF
-	TRBV10-3	-	TRBJ1-1	TGTGCCGTACGACAGAACACTGAAGCTTTCTTT	CAVRQNTEAFF
TRBD1	TRBV7-3	few	TRBJ2-1	TGTGCCAGCAGCTTAACCGGACAGGGGGCGCGGAGTGAGCAGTTCTTC	CASSLTGQGARSEQFF
-	TRBV28	-	TRBJ2-1	TGTGCCAGCAGTTTTGGCAGGGGTAACAATGAGCAGTTCTTC	CASSFGRGNNEQFF
TRBD2	TRBV7-9	-	TRBJ2-1	TGTGCCAGCAGACCCACACTGGGACTAGCGGGAGATGAGCAGTTCTTC	CASRPTLGLAGDEQFF
TRBD2	TRBV28	few	TRBJ2-7	TGTGCCAGCAGTTTAATTTTGGGGGGACTAGAAACCTACGAGCAGTACTTC	CASSLILGGLETYEQYF
-	TRBV20-1	-	TRBJ2-1	TGCAGTGCTAGTCGGGACAACTCCTACAATGAGCAGTTCTTC	CSASRDNSYNEQFF
TRBD1	TRBV7-2	-	TRBJ2-6	TGTGCCAGCAGCTTAAGGACAGGACGCTCTGGGGCCAACGTCCTGACTTTC	CASSLRTGRSGANVLTF
-	TRBV5-1	-	TRBJ2-7	TGCGCCAGCAGCAGGACTGGGGTAGCCTACGAGCAGTACTTC	CASSRTGVAYEQYF
-	TRBV6-5	many	TRBJ2-7	TGTGCCAGCAGTTACTCTCGACCCCGGGGGTATGGTAGGGAGCAGTACTTC	CASSYSRPRGYGREQYF
-	TRBV28	-	TRBJ2-1	TGTGCCAGCAGTTTAGGGGGCCCTTCCAATGAGCAGTTCTTC	CASSLGGPSNEQFF
-	TRBV20-1	-	TRBJ2-2	TGCAGTGCTATGGGGACGAACACCGGGGAGCTGTTTTTT	CSAMGTNTGELFF
TRBD1	TRBV12-3/TRBV12-4	many	TRBJ1-2	TGTGCCAGCAGTTTAGCGCTAGGACAGGTTAAGTTCTATGGCTACACCTTC	CASSLALGQVKFYGYTF
-	TRBV6-1	few	TRBJ2-7	TGTGCCAGCAGTGTCAATAGTGTCTCCTACGAGCAGTACTTC	CASSVNSVSYEQYF
TRBD2	TRBV19	-	TRBJ2-1	TGTGCCAGTAGTATGACCGGGACTAGGGGGAATGAGCAGTTCTTC	CASSMTGTRGNEQFF
-	TRBV30	-	TRBJ2-2	TGTGCCTGGAGTTCAACAGACACCGGGGAGCTGTTTTTT	CAWSSTDTGELFF
TRBD1	TRBV7-8	few	TRBJ2-1	TGTGCCAGCAGCCGACAGGGGGCATACAATGAGCAGTTCTTC	CASSRQGAYNEQFF
-	TRBV19	many	TRBJ2-2	TGTGCCAGTAGTGCCCGATCGACAGGAAAGACCGGGGAGCTGTTTTTT	CASSARSTGKTGELFF
-	TRBV28	-	TRBJ1-4	TGTGCCAGCAGGCCGCTGGGGAAGAGTAATGAAAAACTGTTTTTT	CASRPLGKSNEKLFF
-	TRBV12-3/TRBV12-4	many	TRBJ2-2	TGTGCCAGCAGTAGACAGGTTGGCGGGGAGCTGTTTTTT	CASSRQVGGELFF
TRBD1	TRBV5-4	many	TRBJ2-7	TGTGCCAGCAGCCCCGGACAGGGAAGCTCCTACGAGCAGTACTTC	CASSPGQGSSYEQYF
TRBD1	TRBV28	-	TRBJ2-7	TGTGCCAGCAGGATCGGGACAGGTACCTACGAGCAGTACTTC	CASRIGTGTYEQYF
TRBD2	TRBV4-3	-	TRBJ2-2	TGCGCCAGCAGCCAAGACGGGGGGACCGGGGAGCTGTTTTTT	CASSQDGGTGELFF
TRBD2	TRBV9	many	TRBJ2-3	TGTGCCAGCAGCCCGGGGGGGAGTACAGATACGCAGTATTTT	CASSPGGSTDTQYF
-	TRBV3-1	-	TRBJ1-6	TGTGCCAGCAGCCCGACCTTGAGCTCCTATAATTCACCCCTCCACTTT	CASSPTLSSYNSPLHF
TRBD2	TRBV30	few	TRBJ2-2	TGTGCCTGGACTGGGACAGCGGGACTAGCGAGTTACACCGGGGAGCTGTTTTTT	CAWTGTAGLASYTGELFF
-	TRBV28	-	TRBJ1-2	TGTGCCAGCAGTTTGAGGGCAGGGAACTATGGCTACACCTTC	CASSLRAGNYGYTF